Listed below are T cell receptor beta chains from one sample, sequenced in a study of blood T cell repertoires in COVID-19. The data were produced by immunoSEQ multiplex PCR, yet TCRdb's version contains in-frame clones alone and is incomplete. The data show 210,000 or so clones, under 90% seen once. The sample consisted of PBMCs or T cells enriched from blood (not recorded which). These receptors were collected from a woman between 50 and 59 years old with acute COVID-19. The CDR3 runs from the conserved cysteine through the conserved F or W. A D gene is named only where the DNA matches it firmly. Some rows have no size entry. The others give once, few or many, or a class for an expanded clone.

clone_size j_call v_call d_call cdr3_nt cdr3_aa
. TRBJ1-5 TRBV7-2 . TGTGCCAGCAGCTTCTACGAACCTTATAGCAATCAGCCCCAGCATTTT CASSFYEPYSNQPQHF
. TRBJ2-1 TRBV12-3/TRBV12-4 . TGTGCCAGTACTCGTCTACTGCGCAATGAGCAGTTCTTC CASTRLLRNEQFF
. TRBJ2-7 TRBV4-3 TRBD1 TGCGCCAGCAGCCCCTTGCCGGGACAGGGGAGGGACGAGCAGTACTTC CASSPLPGQGRDEQYF
. TRBJ2-1 TRBV7-2 TRBD2 TGTGCCAGCAGCTTATACGCGGGAGGAGGTTACAATGAGCAGTTCTTC CASSLYAGGGYNEQFF
. TRBJ2-7 TRBV10-3 TRBD2 TGTGCCATCAGTGAGGGGCGGGAGGGCGACCACGAGCAGTACTTC CAISEGREGDHEQYF
. TRBJ1-1 TRBV28 TRBD1 TGTGCCAGCAGTACCGCAGGGGGCAGGAGGAGTGCTTTCTTT CASSTAGGRRSAFF
. TRBJ2-7 TRBV18 TRBD2 TGTGCCAGCTCACAGGCGGGAGGGGGATCGATCTCCTACGAGCAGTACTTC CASSQAGGGSISYEQYF
. TRBJ1-3 TRBV27 . TGTGCCAGCAGTTTTAGGGGGGGCTCCTCTGGAAACACCATATATTTT CASSFRGGSSGNTIYF
. TRBJ2-3 TRBV7-9 . TGTGCCAGCAGCTTAGAAGGCAGGACTAGCACAGATACGCAGTATTTT CASSLEGRTSTDTQYF
few TRBJ2-5 TRBV18 TRBD1 TGTGCCAGCTCACCGACGGGACAGCTACAAGAGACCCAGTACTTC CASSPTGQLQETQYF
. TRBJ1-2 TRBV28 . TGTGCCAGCAGTTTTCTCAGGGGAAATGGCTACACCTTC CASSFLRGNGYTF
. TRBJ1-5 TRBV6-1 . TGTGCCAGCAGTGAAGTATCGGGCAATCAGCCCCAGCATTTT CASSEVSGNQPQHF
. TRBJ2-5 TRBV18 . TGTGCCAGCTCACCATCCTTTCCCCCCACTGGCAGGGCTCAAGAGACCCAGTACTTC CASSPSFPPTGRAQETQYF
. TRBJ2-7 TRBV3-1/TRBV3-2 TRBD2 TGTGCCAGCAGCCCAACCGGCGGAGCGGGGAACGCTAACTCCTACGAGCAGTACTTC CASSPTGGAGNANSYEQYF
. TRBJ2-7 TRBV7-2 TRBD2 TGTGCCAGCAGCTTAAATACGGGACTAGCGGGAGGCGAGCAGTACTTC CASSLNTGLAGGEQYF
. TRBJ2-7 TRBV15 . TGTGCCACCAGCAGAGATGGCATTGGCCTCTACGAGCAGTACTTC CATSRDGIGLYEQYF
. TRBJ2-7 TRBV7-2 . TGTGCCAGCAGCTTAGGGGAGGCCCTATTCGAGCAGTACTTC CASSLGEALFEQYF
. TRBJ1-1 TRBV7-2 . TGTGCCAGCAGCTTAGGTCGGGTTACTCGGAACACTGAAGCTTTCTTT CASSLGRVTRNTEAFF
. TRBJ2-7 TRBV11-3 . TGTGCCAGCAGCTGGGGAGAAGCATACGAGCAGTACTTC CASSWGEAYEQYF
. TRBJ1-5 TRBV11-2 . TGTGCCAGCAGCTTCGCCGGAGGGTCAAATCAGCCCCAGCATTTT CASSFAGGSNQPQHF
once TRBJ1-1 TRBV19 TRBD1 TGTGCCAGTAGTATCGGACAGGACGGCGTTGCTTTCTTT CASSIGQDGVAFF
. TRBJ2-2 TRBV27 . TGTGCCAGCAGCCCAATTACAGGGATCACCGGGGAGCTGTTTTTT CASSPITGITGELFF
. TRBJ2-7 TRBV6-2/TRBV6-3 TRBD2 TGTGCCAGCAGTCAAAACCTAGCGGGAGCCGGGGAGCAGTACTTC CASSQNLAGAGEQYF
once TRBJ1-5 TRBV2 . TGTGCCAGCATCAGAGACAGGAGTGGACAGCCCCAGCATTTT CASIRDRSGQPQHF
. TRBJ1-1 TRBV9 . TGTGCCAGCACGGGTGGAGGGGTAAACACTGAAGCTTTCTTT CASTGGGVNTEAFF
. TRBJ2-7 TRBV5-1 TRBD1 TGCGCCAGCAGCTCGTCCCGGGACAGGGGTAAGGACCCCTACGAGCAGTACTTC CASSSSRDRGKDPYEQYF